This passage covers 30 T cell receptor beta chains from one sample sequenced in a study of metastatic and nonmetastatic thyroid tumors. TCRdb reprocessed the PCR reads using MiXCR. This sample has approximately 50,000 clones, with around 20% found just once. None of the patients had undergone any treatment ahead of thyroid surgery. What was sequenced was blood. Receptor source: a female donor with papillary thyroid cancer or a benign thyroid nodule (not recorded which). Some clones in this sample may be carry-over from other donors' samples.

In this sample, this clone turned up many times. The CDR3 region is CASSETAGQPNQPQHF. In DNA, the CDR3 is TGTGCCAGCAGCGAAACTGCGGGACAGCCTAATCAGCCCCAGCATTTT. The rearrangement uses TRBV4-2 and TRBJ1-5; 7 bases agree with TRBD1. Germline CDR1 reads LGHNA; CDR2 reads YNFKEQ. Trimming removed 5 bases from V and 4 bases from J; junction bases left unmatched: 11. The CDR3 extends over 16 amino acids.

This sequence joins TRBV20-1 and TRBJ2-7; 12 bases are shared with TRBD2. Germline-derived CDR1 and CDR2 are DFQATT and SNEGSKA (reference sequence). There are 19 residues in the CDR3. The trim removed 1 base at V and 6 bases at J, leaving 19 bases unmatched. The CDR3 bases are TGCAGTGCTAGAGTCCCTTCCGGCACTAGCGGGAGGACCACTTGCGAGCAGTACTTC. This codes for CSARVPSGTSGRTTCEQYF.

In this sample, this clone turned up many times. The chain uses TRBV9 and TRBJ2-7, with TRBD1 matching over 9 bases. The germline V gene has CDR1 SGDLS and CDR2 YYNGEE. V lost 4 bases and J lost 4; bases outside the gene matches: 6. CDR3 length: 14 residues. DNA for the CDR3: TGTGCCAGCAGCTCACCGGGACAGGGTTACGAGCAGTACTTC. Protein product: CASSSPGQGYEQYF.

This clone was detected only a few times. A read error may produce the germline difference seen at one junction end. The chain links TRBV28 to TRBJ2-5; 9 bases align to TRBD1. Germline CDR1 reads MDHEN; CDR2 reads SYDVKM. This CDR3 is 16 amino acids long. DNA of the CDR3: TGTGCCAGCAGTCACCGTCCCAGGACAGGGGAAGAGACACAGTACTTC. Encoded protein: CASSHRPRTGEETQYF.

This clone was seen ten or more times. The chain uses TRBV30 and TRBJ2-1; 15 nucleotides agree with TRBD2. Germline-derived CDR1 and CDR2 are GTSNPN and SVGIG (reference sequence). With V trimmed by 1 base and J by 8 bases, 6 bases remained unmatched. This CDR3 is 16 amino acids long. This CDR3 reads CAWSAPGLAGGHEQFF. For the CDR3, the DNA is TGTGCCTGGAGTGCCCCCGGACTAGCGGGAGGGCATGAGCAGTTCTTC.

Worth noting for this clone: The junction does not match germline at one end; this may be a read error. This chain uses TRBV5-1 with TRBJ2-1; D perhaps matches TRBD2 (6 bases). There are 15 residues in the CDR3. Looked up from germline, CDR1 is SGHRS and CDR2 is YFSETQ. The DNA of the CDR3 is TGCGCCAGCATCTTGGGACTGATCTCCGACAATGAGCAGTTCTTC. It codes for CASILGLISDNEQFF.

In this sample, this clone turned up many times. The rearrangement joins TRBV28 to TRBJ1-6; 9 positions match TRBD1. V trimming: 1 base; J trimming: 10 bases; junction bases outside the gene matches: 8. Germline V CDR1 and CDR2: MDHEN, SYDVKM. The CDR3 contains 16 residues. CDR3 in DNA: TGTGCCAGCAGTTTATCCTCGGGGACAGGGCGGTCACCCCTCCACTTT. Amino acids: CASSLSSGTGRSPLHF. The full variable domain, with the rest looked up from reference TRBV28 and TRBJ1-6, is DVKVTQSSRYLVKRTGEKVFLECVQDMDHENMFWYRQDPGLGLRLIYFSYDVKMKEKGDIPEGYSVSREKKERFSLILESASTNQTSMYLCASSLSSGTGRSPLHFGNGTRLTVT.

The chain employs TRBV28 and TRBJ1-2; D possibly corresponds to TRBD1 (5 bases). Germline CDR1 reads MDHEN; CDR2 reads SYDVKM. V was trimmed by 5 bases and J by 2 bases, leaving 9 bases between them. The CDR3 sequence is 13 residues long. The CDR3 region has the DNA TGTGCCAGCAGTCCACCAGGGAACTATGGCTACACCTTC. Translated: CASSPPGNYGYTF.

This clone was seen ten or more times. The CDR3 sequence: CASSVGTGQSSGANVLTF. The CDR3 nucleotides read TGTGCCAGCAGCGTAGGGACAGGGCAGAGCTCTGGGGCCAACGTCCTGACTTTC. The chain employs TRBV9 and TRBJ2-6, with TRBD1 matching over 8 bases. J gave up 0 bases and V 0 bases, and 5 bases lay outside the gene matches. Germline CDR1 SGDLS, CDR2 YYNGEE. The CDR3 length is 18 residues. Full variable domain (rest looked up from reference TRBV9 and TRBJ2-6): DSGVTQTPKHLITATGQRVTLRCSPRSGDLSVYWYQQSLDQGLQFLIQYYNGEERAKGNILERFSAQQFPDLHSELNLSSLELGDSALYFCASSVGTGQSSGANVLTFGAGSRLTVL.

This sequence joins TRBV30 and TRBJ1-5, with D tentatively TRBD1 (5 bases). Germline CDR1 reads GTSNPN; CDR2 reads SVGIG (reference sequence). The CDR3 covers 17 residues. The V and J ends lost 2 bases and 4 bases respectively, with 21 bases between them. The CDR3 spells CAWSRSIGHYRNQPQHF. The DNA of the CDR3 is TGTGCCTGGAGTAGAAGTATCGGACATTATAGGAATCAGCCCCAGCATTTT.

In the case of this clone: A read error may explain this, as a much larger clone is one base away. This sample also contains other DNA sequences that code for the same CDR3. The chain links TRBV27 to TRBJ1-1; D ambiguous. CDR1 is MNHEY, CDR2 SMNVEV, per germline (reference sequence). The CDR3 totals 15 residues. The CDR3 sequence: CASSLRPAMNTKAFF. The CDR3 bases are TGTGCCAGCAGTTTACGCCCTGCCATGAACACTAAAGCTTTCTTT.

In its sample, this clone was seen many times. The sample carries other DNA sequences with the same CDR3. The V call is TRBV6-1, the J call TRBJ1-1, with 7 bases that match TRBD1. V lost 5 bases to trimming and J lost 1 base; unmatched junction nucleotides: 4. The CDR3 runs to 14 residues. The germline V gene encodes CDR1 MNHNS and CDR2 SASEGT. CDR3 nucleotide sequence: TGTGCCAGCAGTCCCGGGACAGCGAACACTGAAGCTTTCTTT. Translating it yields CASSPGTANTEAFF.

This clone has ten or more counts. In the same sample, other DNA sequences code for this CDR3. The chain uses TRBV29-1 and TRBJ1-2; 9 bases align to TRBD1. From germline, CDR1 is SQVTM and CDR2 ANQGSEA. V lost 6 bases, J lost 4 bases, and 6 bases stayed unmatched. The CDR3 covers 13 residues. CDR3: CSVQGQGSYGYTF. The CDR3 DNA reads as TGCAGCGTCCAAGGACAGGGGAGCTATGGCTACACCTTC.

At least ten counts were recorded for this clone. In nucleotides, the CDR3 is TGCAGTGCTGGGACTAGCGGGATTTACGAGCAGTACTTC. Encoded protein: CSAGTSGIYEQYF. This chain links TRBV20-1 with TRBJ2-7; 13 bases map to TRBD2. Germline trimming cut 5 bases from V and 4 bases from J; bases unmatched to any gene: 2. CDR3 length: 13 amino acids. CDR1 is DFQATT and CDR2 is SNEGSKA in the germline V gene (reference sequence).

This clone occurred many times. This chain joins TRBV24-1 and TRBJ2-1, with D possibly TRBD1 on 6 matching bases. Trimming took 6 bases from V and 0 from J, leaving 11 bases between them. Germline V gene sequence: CDR1 KGHDR, CDR2 SFDVKD. The CDR3 has 15 amino acids. CDR3 region: CATSLQGSSYNEQFF. CDR3 coding DNA: TGTGCCACCAGTCTACAGGGAAGCTCCTACAATGAGCAGTTCTTC.

There are many counts of this clone. The rearrangement joins TRBV28 to TRBJ1-5; possible D gene TRBD1, 6 bases. V lost 5 bases and J 6 bases, leaving 17 bases between the germline ends. The CDR3 loop spans 15 amino acids. Germline V gives CDR1 MDHEN, CDR2 SYDVKM. The CDR3 is CASSPLRGAGQPQHF. The CDR3 DNA reads TGTGCCAGCAGTCCCCTCCGGGGGGCCGGTCAGCCCCAGCATTTT.

This clone was recorded many times. The chain couples TRBV20-1 to TRBJ2-7; 8 nucleotides align to TRBD2. CDR1 is DFQATT, CDR2 SNEGSKA, per germline (reference sequence). There are 14 residues in the CDR3. After removal of 6 bases from V and 4 bases from J, the junction contained 11 bases not matched to a gene. The CDR3 here is CSARWPAGAYEQYF. The DNA for the CDR3 is TGCAGTGCCAGATGGCCAGCGGGAGCTTACGAGCAGTACTTC.

This clone came up many times. This chain connects TRBV6-1 to TRBJ2-3, with TRBD2 matching 7 bases. Germline V CDR1 and CDR2: MNHNS, SASEGT. CDR3 size: 14 residues. Unmatched junction bases numbered 7, after V lost 5 bases and J lost 5 bases. This CDR3 is CASSIIGREDTQYF. The CDR3 DNA reads as TGTGCCAGCAGTATCATAGGGAGGGAAGATACGCAGTATTTT.

This clone occurred many times. The chain has TRBV6-1 and TRBJ2-1; 11 bases fit TRBD2. CDR3 length: 14 residues. CDR1 MNHNS and CDR2 SASEGT come from the germline V gene. V trimming: 1 base; J trimming: 16 bases; junction bases outside the gene matches: 9. Here the CDR3 DNA reads TGTGCCAGCAGTGAAGTGACTAGCGGGACTAAAGTATTCTTC. Translated: CASSEVTSGTKVFF.

This clone was recorded many times. The chain uses TRBV4-1 and TRBJ1-5; D not certain. This CDR3 spans 14 amino acids. The germline CDR1 and CDR2 sequences are MGHRA and YSYEKL. The V and J ends lost 0 bases and 3 bases respectively, with 6 bases between them. The CDR3 loop reads CASSQETLNQPQHF. The CDR3 coding sequence is TGCGCCAGCAGCCAAGAGACTCTCAATCAGCCCCAGCATTTT.

About this clone itself: This could be a read error, since a much larger clone is one nucleotide away. This sequence joins TRBV24-1 and TRBJ2-1; D is unclear. Between the trimmed V and J ends, which lost 0 bases and 12 bases, there was a span of 11 bases. Germline CDR1 and CDR2: KGHDR and SFDVKD. The CDR3 sequence is 13 residues long. This CDR3 is CATSDLSPFGQFF. CDR3 DNA sequence: TGTGCCACCAGTGATTTGAGTCCCTTTGGGCAGTTCTTC.

This clone showed up many times. The chain has TRBV30 and TRBJ1-4; 7 bases agree with TRBD1. This CDR3 region has 13 residues. The germline V gene has CDR1 GTSNPN and CDR2 SVGIG (reference sequence). The J segment lost 8 bases and the V segment lost 4 bases, leaving 7 bases of the junction unmatched. CDR3 bases: TGTGCCTGGAAAGGGGGCGCACGGGAAAAACTGTTTTTT. Residues: CAWKGGAREKLFF. Together with reference TRBV30 and TRBJ1-4, the CDR3 gives the full variable domain: SQTIHQWPATLVQPVGSPLSLECTVEGTSNPNLYWYRQAAGRGLQLLFYSVGIGQISSEVPQNLSASRPQDRQFILSSKKLLLSDSGFYLCAWKGGAREKLFFGSGTQLSVL.

The V and J genes are TRBV5-5 and TRBJ1-1, with no clear D. The ends were cut back, 4 bases at V and 1 base at J, with 8 bases in the middle. Germline loops: CDR1 SGHKS, CDR2 YYEKEE (reference sequence). This CDR3 is 13 amino acids long. The CDR3 is CASSEHANTEAFF. The CDR3 nucleotides read TGTGCCAGCAGCGAACACGCGAACACTGAAGCTTTCTTT.

In this sample, this clone turned up many times. V usage is TRBV28 and J usage is TRBJ2-1; 13 nucleotides match TRBD2. Germline V gene data show CDR1 as MDHEN and CDR2 as SYDVKM. The junction had 10 bases not matched to a gene; V was cut back by 5 bases and J by 9 bases. This CDR3 contains 16 residues. The CDR3 coding sequence is TGTGCCAGCAGTACCCCCGGGACTAGCGGGAAGGTTGAGCAGTTCTTC. Translation gives CASSTPGTSGKVEQFF. Drawing the rest from reference TRBV28 and TRBJ2-1, the complete variable domain is DVKVTQSSRYLVKRTGEKVFLECVQDMDHENMFWYRQDPGLGLRLIYFSYDVKMKEKGDIPEGYSVSREKKERFSLILESASTNQTSMYLCASSTPGTSGKVEQFFGPGTRLTVL.

This clone has a count of ten or more. The V and J genes are TRBV19 and TRBJ2-1; 7 bases are a match to TRBD2. Per germline, CDR1 LNHDA and CDR2 SQIVND (reference sequence). V shed 2 bases and J 9 bases; nucleotides not matched to a gene: 10. This CDR3 is 15 amino acids long. CDR3 residues: CASSIRLAEGSEQFF. The CDR3 bases are TGTGCCAGTAGTATACGGCTAGCGGAGGGAAGTGAGCAGTTCTTC. The entire variable domain, with the rest obtained from reference TRBV19 and TRBJ2-1, is as follows: DGGITQSPKYLFRKEGQNVTLSCEQNLNHDAMYWYRQDPGQGLRLIYYSQIVNDFQKGDIAEGYSVSREKKESFPLTVTSAQKNPTAFYLCASSIRLAEGSEQFFGPGTRLTVL.

This clone was detected ten times or more. The V gene is TRBV29-1, the J gene TRBJ1-2; 7 bases match TRBD1. The CDR3 is 10 amino acids. Germline CDR1 and CDR2: SQVTM and ANQGSEA. Losses at the gene ends were 8 bases for V and 6 bases for J; bases not matched to a gene: 3. For the CDR3, the DNA is TGCAGCACCCAGGGGGATGGCTACACCTTC. Residues: CSTQGDGYTF.

Many counts were recorded for this clone. The gene calls are TRBV12-5 and TRBJ1-5; 9 positions agree with TRBD1. In germline, CDR1 is LGHNT, CDR2 FRNRAP. The CDR3 sequence is 16 residues long. Unmatched junction bases numbered 9, after V lost 4 bases and J lost 5 bases. CDR3 loop: CASGSRDRVGHQPQHF. The CDR3 DNA reads TGTGCTAGTGGTTCGAGGGACAGGGTCGGGCATCAGCCCCAGCATTTT.

This clone was observed a handful of times. A read error may explain this, as a much larger clone is one base away. The genes are TRBV7-8 and TRBJ2-5, with 9 positions matching TRBD1. The germline V gene encodes CDR1 SGHVS and CDR2 FQNEAQ. The CDR3 loop spans 13 amino acids. The CDR3, as DNA: TGTGCCAGCAGCGGGACAGGGAGGCAGACCCAGCACTTC. Translating it yields CASSGTGRQTQHF.

This clone was seen ten or more times. This chain joins TRBV28 and TRBJ2-4, with no clear D. CDR3 length: 14 residues. Germline CDR1 and CDR2: MDHEN and SYDVKM. V lost 7 bases and J 2 bases, leaving 12 bases between the germline ends. The CDR3 DNA reads as TGTGCCAGCACCACGCCAAGAACCAAAAACATTCAGTACTTC. This codes for CASTTPRTKNIQYF.

This clone was recorded a few times. This chain links TRBV7-8 with TRBJ1-4; the D is unclear. The length of the CDR3 is 15 residues. V dropped 5 bases and J dropped 4 bases, with 14 bases sitting between them. Germline loops: CDR1 SGHVS, CDR2 FQNEAQ. In DNA, the CDR3 is TGTGCCAGCAGCGTCAAAACGAGTATTAATGAAAAACTGTTTTTT. As protein: CASSVKTSINEKLFF.